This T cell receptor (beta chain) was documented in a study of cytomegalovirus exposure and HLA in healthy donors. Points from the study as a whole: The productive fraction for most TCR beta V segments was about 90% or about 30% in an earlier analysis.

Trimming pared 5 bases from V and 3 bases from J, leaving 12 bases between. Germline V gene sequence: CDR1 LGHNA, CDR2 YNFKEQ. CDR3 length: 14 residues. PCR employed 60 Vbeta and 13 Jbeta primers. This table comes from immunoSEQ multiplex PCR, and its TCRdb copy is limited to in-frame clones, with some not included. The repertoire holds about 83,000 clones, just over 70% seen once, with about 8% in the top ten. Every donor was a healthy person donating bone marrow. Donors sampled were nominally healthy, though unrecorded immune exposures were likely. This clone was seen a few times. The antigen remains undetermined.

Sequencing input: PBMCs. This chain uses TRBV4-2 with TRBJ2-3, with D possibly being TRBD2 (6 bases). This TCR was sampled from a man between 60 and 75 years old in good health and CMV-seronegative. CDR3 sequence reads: CASSATGRTDTQYF. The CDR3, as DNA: TGTGCCAGCAGCGCAACTGGGAGGACAGATACGCAGTATTTT.